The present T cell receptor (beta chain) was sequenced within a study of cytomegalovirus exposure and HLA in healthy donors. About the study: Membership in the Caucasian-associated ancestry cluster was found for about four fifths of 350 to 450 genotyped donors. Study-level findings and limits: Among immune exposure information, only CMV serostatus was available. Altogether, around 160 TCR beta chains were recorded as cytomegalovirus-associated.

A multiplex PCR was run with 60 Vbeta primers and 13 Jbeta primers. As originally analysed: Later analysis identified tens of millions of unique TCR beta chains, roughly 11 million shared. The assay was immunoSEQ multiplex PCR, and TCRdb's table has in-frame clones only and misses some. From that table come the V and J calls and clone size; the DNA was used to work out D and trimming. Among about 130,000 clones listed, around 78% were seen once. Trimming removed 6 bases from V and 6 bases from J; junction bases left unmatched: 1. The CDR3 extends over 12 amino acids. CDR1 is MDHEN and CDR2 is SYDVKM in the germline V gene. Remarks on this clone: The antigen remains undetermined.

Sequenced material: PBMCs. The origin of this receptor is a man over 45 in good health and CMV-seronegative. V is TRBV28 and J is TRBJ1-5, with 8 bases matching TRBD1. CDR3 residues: CASRQGAQPQHF. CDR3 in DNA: TGTGCCAGCAGGCAGGGGGCTCAGCCCCAGCATTTT.